Below, 10 T cell receptor beta chains from the same sample are listed, as sequenced in a study of blood T cell repertoires in COVID-19. Profiling relied on immunoSEQ multiplex PCR, and the TCRdb table lists in-frame clones only, not all of them. The sample consists of about 38,000 clones, about 88% of them appearing once. Sequenced sample: peripheral blood. Receptors originate from a man between 65 and 85 years old with active COVID-19.

The chain employs TRBV2 and TRBJ2-1, with TRBD1 identical over 8 bases. This CDR3 region has 13 residues. J lost 8 bases, V lost 7 bases, and 7 bases had no gene match. CDR1 is SNHLY, CDR2 FYNNEI, per germline. CDR3 residues: CASTRQGNYEQFF. The CDR3 region has the DNA TGTGCCAGCACCCGACAGGGGAATTATGAGCAGTTCTTC. The full variable domain, rest sourced from reference TRBV2 and TRBJ2-1, is EPEVTQTPSHQVTQMGQEVILRCVPISNHLYFYWYRQILGQKVEFLVSFYNNEISEKSEIFDDQFSVERPDGSNFTLKIRSTKLEDSAMYFCASTRQGNYEQFFGPGTRLTVL.

The chain combines TRBV9 with TRBJ2-2; D unclear. The V gene's germline CDR1 is SGDLS and CDR2 YYNGEE. This CDR3 is 12 amino acids long. V lost 3 bases, J lost 5 bases, and 5 bases lay in between. The CDR3 DNA reads TGTGCCAGCAGCGCCTTTACCGGGGAGCTGTTTTTT. This codes for CASSAFTGELFF.

The V gene is TRBV5-4, the J gene TRBJ2-1, with 12 bases identical to TRBD2. J was trimmed by 8 bases and V by 4 bases; bases with no gene match: 7. The CDR3 consists of 15 residues. In germline, CDR1 is SGHNT, CDR2 YYREEE (reference sequence). In DNA form, the CDR3 reads TGTGCCAGCAGCGGCACTAGCGGGGGGCCGGATGAGCAGTTCTTC. Translating it yields CASSGTSGGPDEQFF.

The rearrangement joins TRBV10-3 to TRBJ2-1, with 10 bases aligning to TRBD1. Germline lookup yields CDR1 ENHRY and CDR2 SYGVKD. Unmatched junction bases numbered 7, after V lost 3 bases and J lost 8 bases. The CDR3 extends over 15 amino acids. For the CDR3, the DNA is TGTGCCATCAGTGATGGGACAGGGGCATCCGATGAGCAGTTCTTC. Translating it yields CAISDGTGASDEQFF.

This chain joins TRBV18 and TRBJ1-4; D not certain. The CDR3 has 16 residues. V was pared by 3 bases and J by 7 bases, with 18 bases between. Per the germline V gene, CDR1 is KGHSH and CDR2 is LQKENI. CDR3 coding DNA: TGTGCCAGCTCACCCCGGGTATCGGGTCGTGGTGAAAAACTGTTTTTT. Protein sequence: CASSPRVSGRGEKLFF.

The chain recombines TRBV20-1 with TRBJ2-4; 7 bases match TRBD2. The CDR3 totals 15 residues. Unmatched junction bases numbered 9, after V lost 3 bases and J lost 4 bases. Germline V gene lookup returns CDR1 DFQATT and CDR2 SNEGSKA (reference sequence). In DNA form, the CDR3 reads TGCAGTGCTAGTGCGAGCGGGGCCGGGAAAAACATTCAGTACTTC. Encoded protein: CSASASGAGKNIQYF.

This chain joins TRBV6-5 and TRBJ1-1, with 10 bases fitting TRBD1. With 5 bases clipped from V and 5 bases from J, the junction kept 8 bases outside the gene matches. CDR1 is MNHEY and CDR2 is SVGAGI in the germline V gene. CDR3 length equals 15 residues. The CDR3 sequence: CASSRQGARRTEAFF. For the CDR3, the DNA is TGTGCCAGCAGTCGACAGGGGGCGCGTCGGACTGAAGCTTTCTTT.

The chain joins TRBV7-9 to TRBJ2-3, with 9 positions matching TRBD2. V dropped 9 bases and J dropped 5; count of bases not matched to a gene: 6. Looked up from germline, CDR1 is SEHNR and CDR2 is FQNEAQ (reference sequence). The CDR3 has 13 residues. CDR3 DNA sequence: TGTGCCAGTGCGGGAGGGCAGAGAGATACGCAGTATTTT. Protein: CASAGGQRDTQYF.

V usage is TRBV28 and J usage is TRBJ1-1; weak D call: TRBD1 (5 bases). V lost 7 bases and J 1 base, leaving 10 bases between the germline ends. In germline, CDR1 is MDHEN, CDR2 SYDVKM. This CDR3 is 13 amino acids long. Here the CDR3 DNA reads TGTGCCAGCATTGGACACCCGAACACTGAAGCTTTCTTT. Its translation: CASIGHPNTEAFF. Combining the CDR3 with reference TRBV28 and TRBJ1-1 gives the whole variable domain DVKVTQSSRYLVKRTGEKVFLECVQDMDHENMFWYRQDPGLGLRLIYFSYDVKMKEKGDIPEGYSVSREKKERFSLILESASTNQTSMYLCASIGHPNTEAFFGQGTRLTVV.

The rearrangement uses TRBV28 and TRBJ2-7; 7 bases are a match to TRBD1. The CDR3 spans 14 residues. Germline trimming cut 4 bases from V and 3 bases from J; bases unmatched to any gene: 6. In germline, CDR1 is MDHEN, CDR2 SYDVKM. The CDR3 here is CASSSQGTGYEQYF. Here the CDR3 DNA reads TGTGCCAGCAGTTCACAGGGGACGGGCTACGAGCAGTACTTC.